This T cell receptor (beta chain) was observed in a study of technical replicates of blood from several donors. Germline V gene lookup returns CDR1 LGHNA and CDR2 YSLEER. Trimming shortened V by 0 bases and J by 4 bases, and 12 bases separated the two germline ends. This CDR3 spans 15 amino acids. TCRdb's copy holds only in-frame clones and misses some; the assay was immunoSEQ multiplex PCR. The sample includes approximately 81,000 clones, 81% seen only once; the top ten take 3% to 5%. Sequenced: PBMCs. The chain is built from TRBV4-3 and TRBJ1-2; D perhaps matches TRBD1 (6 bases). The source of this sequence is a human donor in good health. Some clones in this sample may be carry-over from other donors' samples. The CDR3 protein is CASSQDWTVGYGYTF. The CDR3 DNA is TGCGCCAGCAGCCAAGATTGGACAGTGGGCTATGGCTACACCTTC.